The entry that follows covers one TCR beta chain sequence. The table lists this clone with a count of one. There is no known antigen for this receptor. It has no much larger one-base neighbor in the sample; base qualities were not kept. Healthy HIV-negative adults with no recently reported acute infections or vaccinations were included as donors. All donors were Caucasian adults living in Nashville, Tennessee, USA. Magnetic negative selection was used to enrich CD4+ T cells, after which naive cells were positively selected on CD45RA and the negative fraction became the memory subset. Blood was collected by leukapheresis, and PBMCs were isolated by Ficoll-Histopaque density gradient centrifugation and then cryopreserved in liquid nitrogen vapor phase. Analytical flow cytometry was used to check the purity and quantity of each magnetically sorted T cell population. From each sorted fraction, genomic DNA was isolated and quantified by UV absorbance on a Nanodrop 2000c.

These data are taken from a study of shared clonotypes between healthy human individuals (dated by TCRdb to the early 2020s). Some background on the complete study: Two women and a few men aged 18 to 49 years were included in the cohort. To increase sequencing depth and limit assay-specific biases, different laboratories used diverse techniques to prepare libraries and sequence TCR repertoires. For each donor, three plates each were used for CD4 naive and CD4 memory, two plates were used for CD8 naive, and one plate was used for CD8 memory. To estimate repertoire size and how much clonotype sharing occurs between individuals, the study deeply sequenced the blood TCR repertoires of five or six healthy adults. Each donor's leukapheresis produced roughly between roughly 0.9 and 9 billion PBMCs. Study-wide findings and limitations: Pairwise subsampling indicated that sequencing depth was expected to affect the degree of clonotype sharing among donors. Rarefaction of sorted-subset datasets indicated incomplete sequencing despite the large sequencing depth. Sampling was limited to blood, and TCR repertoires in tissue likely differ from TCR repertoires in blood. Across four donors, approximately 5% of naive CD4, over 3% of naive CD8, around 2.1% of memory CD4, and approximately 0.4% of memory CD8 clonotypes were shared. Because the study included only a small number of donors, the genetic and exposure-history diversity represented was limited. Larger estimated clonotype richness was generally found for naive subsets than for memory subsets. Higher generation probabilities were observed for clonotypes shared by all four sorted-subset donors than for non-shared clonotypes.

Using the deep immunoSEQ assay, multiplex PCR amplified TCR CDR3 regions from genomic DNA. Genomic DNA extracted from each cell subset was distributed evenly over all wells of several immunoSEQ 96-well plates, and each plate served as one replicate. Each replicate PCR for sorted subsets received approximately 200 ng genomic DNA, equal to about 29,000 T cell genomes. The purified libraries were quantified using a Qubit 3.0 fluorometer, sized with a Bioanalyzer 2100, and then quantified again using the KAPA Library Quantification kit. Every immunoSEQ 96-well plate was sequenced on a separate single-read 150-cycle Illumina NextSeq 550 flow cell. The original methods were these. The immunoSEQ output contained only junctional sequences without quality scores, so filtering could not match that applied to full-length reads. To assign V/J genes and CDR3, sequences were annotated using PyIR, a Python wrapper for IgBLAST v1.9, with IMGT germline references. Any read was removed if the V/J assignment was weak (E-value above 1e-6), the CDR3 was missing, or the read contained stop codons, out-of-frame junctions, or ambiguous translated residues. V3J clonotypes were defined by identical inferred V gene, J gene, and CDR3 amino acid sequence. Percentage overlap between repertoires was computed as shared unique clonotypes divided by the size of the smaller repertoire. RTK rarefaction, the Chao1 estimator, and Recon v2.1 estimates of unobserved clonotypes were used to assess repertoire richness. For all TCRbeta clonotypes obtained by the gDNA method from a few donors, generation probabilities were computed with OLGA. TCRdb re-hosts the immuneACCESS table, in-frame sequences only. Its copies lack some clones; in the studies checked, an unresolved V gene accounts for under half of them, and the cause for the rest is not known. V, J and clone size reflect that table, while D and trimming were determined from the DNA. Recorded for this sample are more than 2 million clones; 85% to 95% of them occurred a single time. Around 0.13% of the sample comes from the top ten.

Taken from cysteine to phenylalanine, the CDR3 has 13 residues. Just CDR3 DNA is preserved here, 39 bases in frame from base 1. V loses 3 bases, J loses 3 bases, and the germline ends lie 9 bases apart. CDR1 and CDR2 are read off the germline V gene as KGHSH and LQKENI. The chain is made from TRBV18 and TRBJ2-7, with no reliable assignment of the D segment. The clonotype comes from a man younger than 30 in good health. The sequenced sample was naive CD4+ T cells sorted from blood. The cell subset or site tag for this specimen amounts to: CD45RA+ positively selected. The sequence in DNA is TGTGCCAGCTCACCTGAGCCATTCTACGAGCAGTACTTC. This encodes CASSPEPFYEQYF.